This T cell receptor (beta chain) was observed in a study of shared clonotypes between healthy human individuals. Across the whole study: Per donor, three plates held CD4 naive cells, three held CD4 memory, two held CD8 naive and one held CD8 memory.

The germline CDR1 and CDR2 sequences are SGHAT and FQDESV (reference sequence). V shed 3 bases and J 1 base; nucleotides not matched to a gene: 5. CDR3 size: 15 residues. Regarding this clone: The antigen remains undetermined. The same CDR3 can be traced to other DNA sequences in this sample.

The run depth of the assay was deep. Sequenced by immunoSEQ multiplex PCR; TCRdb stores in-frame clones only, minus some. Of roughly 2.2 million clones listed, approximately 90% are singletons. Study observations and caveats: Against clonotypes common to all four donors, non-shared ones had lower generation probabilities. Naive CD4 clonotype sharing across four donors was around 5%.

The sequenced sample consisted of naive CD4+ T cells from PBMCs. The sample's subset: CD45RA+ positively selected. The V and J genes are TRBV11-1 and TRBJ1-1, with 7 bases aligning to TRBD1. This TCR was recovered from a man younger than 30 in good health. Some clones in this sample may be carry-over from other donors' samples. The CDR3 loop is CASSLRTGGNTEAFF. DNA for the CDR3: TGTGCCAGCAGCTTGAGGACAGGCGGGAACACTGAAGCTTTCTTT.